These 4 T cell receptor beta chains share one sample of origin, sequenced in a study. TCRdb reanalysed the RT-PCR reads using MiXCR and keeps one entry per CDR3 protein. The repertoire includes hundreds of thousands of distinct CDR3 sequences, more than 13% of them detected once, and 3.6% sits in the top ten. Sequences were obtained from memory CD4+ T cells from blood. The source of these receptors is a female donor in good health, serving as a healthy control.

This clonotype was counted many times. The chain has TRBV29-1 and TRBJ1-5; TRBD1 matches 10 bases. V was pared by 6 bases and J by 0 bases, with 11 bases of the junction left unmatched. Germline V gene lookup returns CDR1 SQVTM and CDR2 ANQGSEA. The length of the CDR3 is 17 residues. The CDR3 is CSVTTGGPSYSNQPQHF. The CDR3 DNA is TGCAGCGTAACGACAGGGGGCCCATCCTATAGCAATCAGCCCCAGCATTTT.

This clonotype was recorded a few times. This chain links TRBV7-3 with TRBJ2-2; 10 bases agree with TRBD1. V shed 0 bases and J 2 bases; nucleotides not matched to a gene: 6. The CDR3 runs to 18 residues. The germline CDR1 and CDR2 sequences are SGHTA and FQGTGA. CDR3 sequence: CASSLTGGQGLNTGELFF. The CDR3 DNA is TGTGCCAGCAGCTTAACGGGGGGACAGGGGCTAAACACCGGGGAGCTGTTTTTT.

This clonotype was seen more than once but under ten times. The rearrangement links TRBV7-2 to TRBJ2-7; a weak D match, TRBD2 (5 bases). In germline, CDR1 is SGHTA, CDR2 FQGNSA. There are 14 residues in the CDR3. Trimming cost V 5 bases and J 2 bases, with 13 bases left between them. The chain's CDR3 is CASSSGVPTYEQYF. The CDR3 bases are TGTGCCAGCAGCAGCGGCGTCCCGACCTACGAGCAGTACTTC.

This clonotype was counted many times. The rearrangement joins TRBV12-3 or TRBV12-4 to TRBJ2-1; D call uncertain. The CDR3 extends over 13 amino acids. V lost 6 bases and J 15 bases, leaving 21 bases between the germline ends. The DNA of the CDR3 is TGTGCCAGCAGCTCACCTCCGAAGCCCAGTTGGTTCTTC. It translates to CASSSPPKPSWFF.